A selection of T cell receptor beta chains follows, all from one sample in a study of blood T cell repertoires in COVID-19. TCRdb keeps only in-frame clones here, not all; method: immunoSEQ multiplex PCR. The table lists 90,000 to 120,000 clones, roughly nine tenths of them singletons. The sample comprised peripheral blood. Receptors were obtained from an elderly woman with acute or convalescent COVID-19. CDR3s include the opening cysteine and the closing phenylalanine or tryptophan. Only part of the rows carry a size: once, few, many, or a class if the clone is expanded.

J gene	V gene	clone size	CDR3 protein
TRBJ2-7	TRBV18	-	CASSSGQGSYEQYF
TRBJ2-5	TRBV7-2	-	CASSLASLAPQETQYF
TRBJ2-7	TRBV7-6	-	CASSLESNPHYEQYF
TRBJ2-7	TRBV5-1	-	CASSHDGPGEQYF
TRBJ2-1	TRBV5-5	-	CASSLQDWDEQFF
TRBJ2-2	TRBV7-2	once	CASSFLAGYTGELFF
TRBJ1-3	TRBV12-5	-	CASGLTSGNTIYF
TRBJ2-7	TRBV28	-	CASSLSNRVYEQYF
TRBJ2-7	TRBV29-1	-	CSVLTGSVLYEQYF
TRBJ2-7	TRBV2	-	CASTKGVLSSYEQYF
TRBJ2-7	TRBV28	-	CASSLGPGQGLREQYF
TRBJ1-5	TRBV10-1	once	CASSEFRVRSNQPQHF
TRBJ2-7	TRBV5-6	once	CASSGAGTGAYEQYF
TRBJ2-7	TRBV10-3	-	CAISPSTTGGVKGQYF